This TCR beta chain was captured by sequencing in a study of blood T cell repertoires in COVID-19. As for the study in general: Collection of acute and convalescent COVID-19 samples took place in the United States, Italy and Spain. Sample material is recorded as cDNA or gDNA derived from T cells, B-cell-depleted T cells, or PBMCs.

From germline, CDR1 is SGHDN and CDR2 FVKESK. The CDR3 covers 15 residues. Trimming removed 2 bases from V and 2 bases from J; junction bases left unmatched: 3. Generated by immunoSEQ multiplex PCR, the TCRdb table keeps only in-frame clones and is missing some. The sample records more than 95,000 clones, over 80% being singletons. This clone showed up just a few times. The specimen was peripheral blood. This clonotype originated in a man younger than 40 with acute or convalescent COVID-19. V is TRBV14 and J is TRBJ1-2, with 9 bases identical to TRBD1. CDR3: CASSQRTGENYGYTF. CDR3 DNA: TGTGCCAGCAGCCAACGGACAGGGGAGAACTATGGCTACACCTTC.